These 18 T cell receptor gamma chains originate from one sample sequenced in a study of γδ T cells in repeated Plasmodium falciparum infection. TCRdb reran clone calling via CATT on the multiplex PCR reads. The table records some 30,000 gamma-chain clones, 1.4% of them present only once. Bulk repertoires came from Vgamma9/Vdelta2+ or Vdelta2-negative gammadelta T cells flow-sorted from PBMC. The sequencing input was gamma-delta T cells from blood. These receptors originate from a pool of human donors (malaria-infected and uninfected, not separated).

In its sample, this clone was seen a few times. The protein TCRdb gives is from a much larger clone and does not agree with this DNA's translation at residue 16, likely a read error; the protein shown here comes from the DNA. For the V gene the call is TRGV4; the J gene has no call. The length of the CDR3 is 18 residues. CDR1 is EGSTGY, CDR2 YDSYTSSV, per germline. The CDR3 DNA follows: TGTGCCACCTGGGATGGCTCGAGCTGCGTGGGATTGAATTGTGTGAGACTCTTT. It specifies CATWDGSSCVGLNCVRLF.

This clone was counted many times. This likely reflects a read error, since a far larger clone is one base away. Other DNA sequences in this specimen translate into the identical CDR3. The chain combines TRGV3 with TRGJ1 or TRGJ2. Since TCRdb gives no J gene, matching the DNA to germline was used here to assign it. Germline-derived CDR1 and CDR2 are VTNTFY and YDVSTARD (reference sequence). The CDR3 consists of 14 residues. Trimming took 0 bases from V and 4 from J; bases not matched to a gene: 6. The chain's CDR3 is CATWDRPQYYKKLF. The CDR3 DNA reads as TGTGCCACCTGGGACAGGCCCCAGTATTATAAGAAACTCTTT.

This clone was recorded at least ten times. A far larger clone is a single base away, which makes a read error likely. Other DNA sequences in the same sample also yield this CDR3. The chain is built from TRGV3 and TRGJP2. In the absence of a J gene in TCRdb, the DNA was matched to germline to assign it here. The CDR3 runs 16 residues. From germline, CDR1 is VTNTFY and CDR2 YDVSTARD (reference sequence). CDR3 sequence: CATWDRGYSSDWIKTF. The CDR3 DNA reads as TGTGCCACCTGGGACAGGGGGTATAGTAGTGACTGGATCAAGACGTTT.

This clone was detected only a few times. The chain employs TRGV4 and TRGJP1. Assignment of the J gene here rests on matching the DNA to germline, because TCRdb gives none. Per germline, CDR1 EGSTGY and CDR2 YDSYTSSV. Trimming removed 5 bases from V and 8 bases from J; junction bases left unmatched: 8. This CDR3 is 13 amino acids long. DNA for the CDR3: TGTGCCACCTGGGCCGGATCGGGTTGGTTCAAGATATTT. This translates into CATWAGSGWFKIF.

This clone was seen a handful of times. The TCRdb protein, from a much larger clone, departs from this DNA's translation at residue 13, likely by read error; the protein shown derives from the DNA. The gene calls are TRGV9 and TRGJ1 or TRGJ2. The J gene was missing in TCRdb and was found by matching the end of the DNA to germline. Germline V gene data show CDR1 as GITISATS and CDR2 as ISYDGTV (reference sequence). This CDR3 region has 18 residues. J lost 12 bases, V lost 0 bases, and 26 bases had no gene match. CDR3 DNA sequence: TGTGCCTTGTGGGAGGTGCCGGCCGATTTGGGGGCAACGGTCAGGAAACTCTTT. It specifies CALWEVPADLGATVRKLF.

As concerns this clone: It is likely a read error: a sequence one base away is far more abundant. This sample includes further DNA sequences coding for the same CDR3. V usage is TRGV9 and J usage is TRGJP. The J gene was not available in TCRdb and was assigned here by matching the DNA to germline segments. The J segment lost 6 bases and the V segment lost 1 base, leaving 15 bases of the junction unmatched. Germline CDR1 is GITISATS and CDR2 is ISYDGTV (reference sequence). CDR3 length: 20 amino acids. DNA for the CDR3: TGTGCCTTGTGGGAGGTCTGGTCTCTGTTAGGAGAGTTGGGCAAAAAAATCAAGGTATTT. Translated: CALWEVWSLLGELGKKIKVF.

This clone was counted between two and nine times. TCRdb pairs this DNA with a much larger clone's protein that differs at residue 3, likely a read error; the protein shown was translated from the DNA. This rearrangement joins TRGV5 to TRGJ1 or TRGJ2. No J segment appears in TCRdb, so it was assigned here by matching the sequence to germline. The CDR3 consists of 13 residues. CDR1 VINAFY and CDR2 YDVSNSKD come from the germline V gene. The CDR3, as DNA: TGTGCCCCCTGGGACGCTTCTTATTATAAGAAACTCTTT. Protein sequence: CAPWDASYYKKLF.

This clone was detected only a few times. A read error is likely here: a far larger clone is one base away. Other DNA sequences in this sample translate to the same CDR3. No J gene was assigned, while the V gene was called as TRGV4. CDR3 length: 21 amino acids. Germline CDR1 is EGSTGY and CDR2 is YDSYTSSV. CDR3 sequence reads: CATWDGPVSTEGYEATPKKLF. DNA for the CDR3: TGTGCCACCTGGGATGGGCCGGTTTCGACGGAGGGCTACGAGGCAACACCTAAGAAGCTCTTT.

By proportion, this clone is medium-sized. Only one base separates this from a far larger clonotype, so it likely reflects a read error. The same CDR3 is also encoded by other DNA sequences in this sample. V gene TRGV9 combines with J gene TRGJP. V lost 0 bases and J lost 7; bases outside the gene matches: 6. Germline-derived CDR1 and CDR2 are GITISATS and ISYDGTV (reference sequence). This CDR3 is 17 amino acids long. The CDR3 nucleotides are TGTGCCTTGTGGGAGGTGCACCAGGAGTTGGGCAAAAAAATCAAGGTATTT. It encodes CALWEVHQELGKKIKVF.

Notes on this clone: TCRdb's protein, taken from a much larger clone, differs from this DNA's translation at residue 7, likely owing to a read error; the protein displayed comes from the DNA. V and J are TRGV3 and TRGJ1 or TRGJ2. No J gene was available from TCRdb, and it was assigned here by a germline match of the DNA. Germline CDR1 is VTNTFY and CDR2 is YDVSTARD (reference sequence). Germline trimming cut 2 bases from V and 12 bases from J; bases unmatched to any gene: 7. The CDR3 is 11 amino acids. Here the CDR3 reads CATWDNARKLF. CDR3 coding DNA: TGTGCCACCTGGGACAATGCTCGGAAACTCTTT.

This clone was recorded at least ten times. Translating this DNA gives a protein that differs at residue 13 from the TCRdb one, which belongs to a much larger clone; a read error is likely, and the protein shown is this translation. For the V gene the call is TRGV9; the J gene has no call. The CDR3 consists of 15 residues. CDR1 and CDR2 (germline): GITISATS, ISYDGTV (reference sequence). For the CDR3, the DNA is TGTGCCTTGTGGGAGGACCCGTTGGGCAAAAAAATCAGGGTATTT. Its protein is CALWEDPLGKKIRVF.

The table lists this clone with many counts. TCRdb pairs this DNA with a much larger clone's protein that differs at residue 4, likely a read error; the protein shown was translated from the DNA. The chain couples TRGV4 to TRGJ1 or TRGJ2. TCRdb leaves out the J gene; it was filled in here by matching the DNA to germline. CDR1 and CDR2 from the germline V gene are EGSTGY and YDSYTSSV. CDR3 size: 13 residues. The CDR3 reads CATRDGRLYKKLF. DNA of the CDR3: TGTGCCACCCGGGATGGGCGGCTTTATAAGAAACTCTTT.

This clone was seen repeatedly, ten times or more. V and J are TRGV4 and TRGJP2. The V and J ends lost 6 bases and 10 bases, in that order; junction bases with no gene match: 8. Germline CDR1 reads EGSTGY; CDR2 reads YDSYTSSV. The CDR3 contains 12 residues. The CDR3 DNA reads TGTGCCACCTGGCGCAAGGGTTGGATCAAGACGTTT. It codes for CATWRKGWIKTF.

This clone occurred a few times. TCRdb has a much larger clone's protein, which differs at residue 7 from the translation of this DNA, likely because of a read error; what is shown is the protein translated from the DNA. The V and J genes are TRGV4 and TRGJ1 or TRGJ2. The J gene, absent from TCRdb, was called here by matching the DNA to germline. Germline V lookup: CDR1 EGSTGY, CDR2 YDSYTSSV. With V trimmed by 5 bases and J by 4 bases, 8 bases remained unmatched. This CDR3 has 13 amino acids. CDR3 coding DNA: TGTGCCACCTGGGTTACGAAGTATTATAAGAAACTCTTT. Its protein product is CATWVTKYYKKLF.

Ten or more counts support this clone. The TCRdb protein, from a much larger clone, departs from this DNA's translation at residue 3, likely by read error; the protein shown derives from the DNA. V is TRGV3 and J is TRGJ1 or TRGJ2. Germline assignment: CDR1 VTNTFY and CDR2 YDVSTARD (reference sequence). The length of the CDR3 is 13 residues. The CDR3 region is CAPWDYRYYKKLF. DNA for the CDR3: TGTGCCCCCTGGGACTACAGGTATTATAAGAAACTCTTT.

This clone showed up just a few times. TCRdb attributes to this sequence the protein of a much larger clone, which differs from the DNA translation at residue 11; a read error is likely, and the protein displayed is translated from the DNA. The J gene is TRGJ1 or TRGJ2, the V gene TRGV3. The CDR3 runs to 14 residues. Germline values: CDR1 VTNTFY, CDR2 YDVSTARD (reference sequence). The CDR3 reads CATWDRPRGYRKLF. Here the CDR3 DNA reads TGTGCCACCTGGGACAGGCCGAGGGGTTATAGGAAACTCTTT.

This clone has only a few counts. For this DNA, TCRdb reports the protein of a much larger clone, which diverges at residue 4, most likely from a read error; the protein presented here is translated directly from the DNA. The chain employs TRGV9 and TRGJP. In the absence of a J gene in TCRdb, the DNA was matched to germline to assign it here. Per the germline V gene, CDR1 is GITISATS and CDR2 is ISYDGTV (reference sequence). The CDR3 contains 20 residues. The CDR3 coding sequence is TGTGCCTTGTTGGAGGTCCCAACCTGGGAGAAAGAGTTGGGCAAAAAAATCAAGGTATTT. Translation: CALLEVPTWEKELGKKIKVF.

The sample holds many counts of this clone. The V gene is TRGV9, the J gene TRGJ1 or TRGJ2. Assignment of the J gene here rests on matching the DNA to germline, because TCRdb gives none. CDR1 GITISATS and CDR2 ISYDGTV come from the germline V gene (reference sequence). This CDR3 has 14 amino acids. V gave up 1 base and J gave up 5 bases; unmatched junction bases: 8. CDR3 sequence (DNA): TGTGCCTTGTGGGAGGTCCGCTCAGATTATAAGAAACTCTTT. It translates to CALWEVRSDYKKLF.